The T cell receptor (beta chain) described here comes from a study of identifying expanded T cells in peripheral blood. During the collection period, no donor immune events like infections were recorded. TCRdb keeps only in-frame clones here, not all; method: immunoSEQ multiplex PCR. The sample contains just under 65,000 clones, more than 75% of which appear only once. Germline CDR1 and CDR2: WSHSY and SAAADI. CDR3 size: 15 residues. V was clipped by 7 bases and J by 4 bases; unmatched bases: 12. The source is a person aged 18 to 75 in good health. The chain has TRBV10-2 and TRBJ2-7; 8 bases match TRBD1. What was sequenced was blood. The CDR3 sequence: CASNRQGSLSYEQYF. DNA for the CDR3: TGCGCCAGCAACAGACAGGGGAGCCTTTCGTACGAGCAGTACTTC.